This TCR beta chain was recovered during a study of T cell responses to AZD1222 COVID-19 vaccine. Study-wide results and caveats: Clonal diversity may have been underestimated in mostly white British donors.

With respect to this clone: The antigen is undetermined.

Germline CDR1 and CDR2: SGHTS and YDEGEE. The CDR3 sequence is 19 residues long. V lost 4 bases and J 0 bases, leaving 24 bases between the germline ends. Profiling relied on immunoSEQ multiplex PCR, and the TCRdb table lists in-frame clones only, not all of them. The repertoire consists of over 130,000 clones, with roughly 90% occurring once and the leading ten covering more than 4.5%. This rearrangement joins TRBV5-8 to TRBJ2-3; weak D call: TRBD2 (6 bases). This specimen consisted of peripheral blood, obtained on day 0 of AZD1222 vaccination. This sequence was found in an adult in good health. The CDR3 region is CASSAWRDLEHFSTDTQYF. The CDR3 coding sequence is TGTGCCAGCAGCGCATGGAGGGACCTTGAACATTTTAGCACAGATACGCAGTATTTT.